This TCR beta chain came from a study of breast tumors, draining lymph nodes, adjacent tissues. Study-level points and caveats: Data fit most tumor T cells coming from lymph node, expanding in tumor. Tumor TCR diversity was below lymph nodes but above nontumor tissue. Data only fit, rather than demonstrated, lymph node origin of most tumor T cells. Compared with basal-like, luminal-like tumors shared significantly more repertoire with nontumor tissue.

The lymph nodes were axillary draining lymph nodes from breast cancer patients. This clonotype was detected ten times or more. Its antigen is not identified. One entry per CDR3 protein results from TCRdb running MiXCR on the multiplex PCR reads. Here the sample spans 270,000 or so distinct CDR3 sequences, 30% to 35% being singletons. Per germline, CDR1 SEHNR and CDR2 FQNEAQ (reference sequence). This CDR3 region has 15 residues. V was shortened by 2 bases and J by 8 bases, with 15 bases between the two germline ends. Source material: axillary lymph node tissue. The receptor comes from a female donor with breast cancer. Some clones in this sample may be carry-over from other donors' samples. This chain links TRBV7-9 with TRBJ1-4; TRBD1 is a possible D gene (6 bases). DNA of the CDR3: TGTGCCAGCAGCTTACCTCCACAGGGAGAGGAAAAACTGTTTTTT. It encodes CASSLPPQGEEKLFF.